Detailed here is one TCR beta chain. In the original processing: Scientists estimated how many nucleated cells there were by amplifying reference gene primers. Generated by immunoSEQ multiplex PCR, the TCRdb table keeps only in-frame clones and is missing some. The DNA was the basis for D and trimming; V, J and clone size are from that table. The table lists about 270,000 clones, around 86% of them singletons. This CDR3 has 15 amino acids. Trimming removed 6 bases at V and 8 bases at J, with 20 bases between. The V gene's germline CDR1 is MDHEN and CDR2 SYDVKM. The data stem from a study of blood T cell repertoires in COVID-19. Across the whole study: The cDNA or gDNA used as material had been derived from T cells, B-cell-depleted T cells, or PBMCs.

The clonotype comes from a woman in her sixties or seventies with active or convalescent COVID-19. The sequencing sample was made of peripheral blood. V is TRBV28 and J is TRBJ2-1; perhaps TRBD2 as D (6 bases). In DNA, the CDR3 is TGTGCCAGCAGGTTAACTAGAGGAGGGGTTGATGAGCAGTTCTTC. This gives the protein CASRLTRGGVDEQFF. Together with reference TRBV28 and TRBJ2-1, the CDR3 gives the full variable domain: DVKVTQSSRYLVKRTGEKVFLECVQDMDHENMFWYRQDPGLGLRLIYFSYDVKMKEKGDIPEGYSVSREKKERFSLILESASTNQTSMYLCASRLTRGGVDEQFFGPGTRLTVL.